This TCR beta chain originates from a study of identical twins. MiXCR was run by TCRdb on the 5' RACE reads, yielding one entry per CDR3 protein. The sample has hundreds of thousands of distinct CDR3 sequences, 20% to 25% seen once; the top ten hold approximately 0.48%. Only healthy Caucasians were enrolled as donors. Study-level results: Cross-sectional statistics, not tracking of the same donors, supported the conclusions.

Worth noting for this clonotype: As yet, its antigen is unknown.

Trimming stripped 4 bases from V and 3 bases from J, with 13 bases between. The germline gives CDR1 SGHRS, CDR2 YFSETQ. This CDR3 has 14 amino acids. These data were also filed under a second study, of yellow fever vaccine responses in identical twins.

Specimen: CD4+ T cells sorted from blood. This rearrangement joins TRBV5-1 to TRBJ2-5; unclear D gene. This sequence was found in a woman in her late teens or twenties in good health. The CDR3 coding sequence is TGCGCCAGCAGCACCCGGGCCCTAGAAGAGACCCAGTACTTC. Protein: CASSTRALEETQYF. The whole variable domain, remainder taken from reference TRBV5-1 and TRBJ2-5, is KAGVTQTPRYLIKTRGQQVTLSCSPISGHRSVSWYQQTPGQGLQFLFEYFSETQRNKGNFPGRFSGRQFSNSRSEMNVSTLELGDSALYLCASSTRALEETQYFGPGTRLLVL.